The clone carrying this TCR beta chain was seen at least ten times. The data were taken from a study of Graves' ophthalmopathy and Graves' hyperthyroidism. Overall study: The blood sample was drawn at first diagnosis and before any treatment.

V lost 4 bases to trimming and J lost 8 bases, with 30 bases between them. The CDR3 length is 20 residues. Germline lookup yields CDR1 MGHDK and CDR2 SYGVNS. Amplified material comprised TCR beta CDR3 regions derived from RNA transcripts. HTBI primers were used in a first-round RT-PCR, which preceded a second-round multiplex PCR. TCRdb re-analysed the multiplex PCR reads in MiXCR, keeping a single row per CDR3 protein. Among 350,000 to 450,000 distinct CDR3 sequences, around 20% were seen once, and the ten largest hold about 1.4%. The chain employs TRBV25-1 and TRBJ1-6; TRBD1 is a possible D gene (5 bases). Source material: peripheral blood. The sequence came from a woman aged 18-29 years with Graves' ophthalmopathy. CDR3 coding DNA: TGTGCCAGCAGTGGCATCACGAGGGGCGGTAGTTATGACCGTGATTCACCCCTCCACTTT. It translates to CASSGITRGGSYDRDSPLHF.